These T cell receptor beta chains were read from a single sample in a study of CD8 T cells in Susac syndrome. Each CDR3 protein is one row after TCRdb ran MiXCR on the immunoSEQ multiplex PCR reads. The sample includes around 300,000 distinct CDR3 sequences, roughly 85% of them seen just once. Sequenced sample: CD8+ T cells from PBMCs. Receptor source: a human donor with multiple sclerosis. CDR3s include the opening cysteine and the closing phenylalanine or tryptophan. A D gene is named only where the DNA matches it firmly. Clone size, where shown, is once, few, many, or a class for clones that have expanded.

>TRBJ2-3|TRBV27|-|-
TGTGCCAGCAGTCCGTATGCGCCAGATACGCAGTATTTT
CASSPYAPDTQYF
>TRBJ2-2|TRBV28|TRBD1|-
TGTGCCAGCAGACAACAGGGGACCGGGGAGCTGTTTTTT
CASRQQGTGELFF
>TRBJ2-5|TRBV25-1|-|-
TGTGCCAGCAGTGAACCACCGGGACTTTCGTACCAAGAGACCCAGTACTTC
CASSEPPGLSYQETQYF
>TRBJ2-3|TRBV25-1|TRBD2|-
TGTGCCAGCGGCTCCCGATTGCGGCGGGAGTCTGCAGATACGCAGTATTTT
CASGSRLRRESADTQYF
>TRBJ2-7|TRBV10-1|-|few
TGCGCCAGCAGTGATACCGGTGGGGGCTACGAGCAGTACTTC
CASSDTGGGYEQYF
>TRBJ2-3|TRBV6-5|TRBD2|-
TGTGCCAGCAGTGTACTAGCGGGGGAGGGCACAGATACGCAGTATTTT
CASSVLAGEGTDTQYF
>TRBJ2-1|TRBV12-5|-|-
TGTGCTAGTGGTCCATTTGGGGGCTCCTACAATGAGCAGTTCTTC
CASGPFGGSYNEQFF
>TRBJ1-1|TRBV11-2|TRBD1|-
TGTGCCAGCAGCCGCGCGGGACAGGGTACGTATTGGAACACTGAAGCTTTCTTT
CASSRAGQGTYWNTEAFF
>TRBJ1-2|TRBV20-1|TRBD1|-
TGCAGTGCCCCGCCCCGGGACAGCCCCTATGGCTACACCTTC
CSAPPRDSPYGYTF
>TRBJ2-6|TRBV27|-|-
TGTGCCAGCAAGACGCGGGACAGCGGTTCTGGGGCCAACGTCCTGACTTTC
CASKTRDSGSGANVLTF
>TRBJ2-2|TRBV4-3|TRBD1|-
TGCGCCAGCAGCCTGGGGACAGGGAGAACCGGGGAGCTGTTTTTT
CASSLGTGRTGELFF
>TRBJ2-3|TRBV6-2/TRBV6-3|-|-
TGTGCCAGCAGTTACGAGGTAGCCCCCACAGATACGCAGTATTTT
CASSYEVAPTDTQYF
>TRBJ1-1|TRBV3-1|-|-
TGTGCCAGCAGCCAAGATTCAGTCAGGGTATGGACTGAAGCTTTCTTT
CASSQDSVRVWTEAFF
>TRBJ2-7|TRBV10-3|-|-
TGTGCCATCAGGGACAGTTACTACGAGCAGTACTTC
CAIRDSYYEQYF
>TRBJ2-1|TRBV4-3|-|-
TGCGCCAGCAGCCAAGGGGACGTATACAATGAGCAGTTCTTC
CASSQGDVYNEQFF
>TRBJ2-7|TRBV4-3|-|-
TGCGCCAGCAGCCAAGATTACAGCGGAGCCTACTCCGAGCAGTACTTC
CASSQDYSGAYSEQYF
>TRBJ1-5|TRBV18|-|-
TGTGCCAGCTCACCCATCGATGGGGGGATGGTCAATCAGCCCCAGCATTTT
CASSPIDGGMVNQPQHF
>TRBJ2-1|TRBV20-1|-|-
TGCAGTGCTAGAGATCCGGCTAGCGTCCACAATGAGCAGTTCTTC
CSARDPASVHNEQFF
>TRBJ2-1|TRBV7-6|TRBD2|-
TGTGCCAGCAGCTTGGCGGGAGCACTCAATGAGCAGTTCTTC
CASSLAGALNEQFF
>TRBJ2-6|TRBV14|-|once
TGTGCCAGCAGCCACCTCAACAGGGGAGGAATTTTATCTGGGGCCAACGTCCTGACTTTC
CASSHLNRGGILSGANVLTF
>TRBJ1-3|TRBV11-2|TRBD1|-
TGTGCCAGCAGCTCCAGGGGGGCCGGAAACACCATATATTTT
CASSSRGAGNTIYF
>TRBJ2-1|TRBV6-5|TRBD1|once
TGTGCCAGCAGTCGGGGACAGGGCGGCAGCAATGAGCAGTTCTTC
CASSRGQGGSNEQFF
>TRBJ2-2|TRBV6-9|-|-
TGTGCCCGCGACCCGGCTCTAAACACCGGGGAGCTGTTTTTT
CARDPALNTGELFF
>TRBJ1-2|TRBV13|-|-
TGTGCCAGCAGCTTTGGCACAGGATACTTTTATGGCTACACCTTC
CASSFGTGYFYGYTF
>TRBJ1-3|TRBV9|-|once
TGTGCCAGCAGCGGGTCCCTTATAAACGCCCCGCGGCGGGACACCATATATTTT
CASSGSLINAPRRDTIYF
>TRBJ2-7|TRBV7-9|-|-
TGTGCCAGCAGCGGAAGCCTGAGCTACGAGCAGTACTTC
CASSGSLSYEQYF
>TRBJ1-3|TRBV5-6|-|-
TGTGCCAGCAGCGGGAGGCAATCTGGAAACACCATATATTTT
CASSGRQSGNTIYF
>TRBJ1-1|TRBV6-5|-|-
TGTGCCAGCAGTTATCAAAGGGCTCCTGGCTCCGAAGCTTTCTTT
CASSYQRAPGSEAFF
>TRBJ2-7|TRBV4-3|-|-
TGCGCCAGCAGCCAAGAAGGTCGAGAATCCTACGAGCAGTACTTC
CASSQEGRESYEQYF
>TRBJ2-1|TRBV30|-|-
TGTGCCTGGAGTCCTGGCGTAAACTACAATGAGCAGTTCTTC
CAWSPGVNYNEQFF
>TRBJ2-3|TRBV19|-|-
TGTGCCAGTACCCAGCCCGGGGAGGCAGATACGCAGTATTTT
CASTQPGEADTQYF
>TRBJ1-1|TRBV28|-|-
TGTGCCAGCAGTGGGGATTGGGGGACTGAAGCTTTCTTT
CASSGDWGTEAFF
>TRBJ1-2|TRBV20-1|-|few
TGCAGTGCTAGAGATCGTGGGATTAACTATGGCTACACCTTC
CSARDRGINYGYTF